This T cell receptor (beta chain) was retrieved from a study of vaccination and CD4 T cells after COVID-19. The overall study: Convalescent individuals numbered four females and six males, two being Hispanic. Overlapping spike peptides served as the stimulus for the cells. These peptides came from SARS-CoV-2 and from the common cold coronaviruses HCoV-NL63, HCoV-OC43 and HCoV-229E.

With 4 bases clipped from V and 4 bases from J, the junction kept 4 bases outside the gene matches. Germline CDR1 is SGHTA and CDR2 is FQGNSA. This CDR3 comprises 15 residues. On this clonotype: Its antigen is undetermined.

Findings and caveats of the study: Of the reactive clones in convalescent patients, a median about 86% showed up only post-vaccination.

Oncomine TCR Beta short-read sequencing was applied to DNA from cultured CD4+ T cells. The authors extracted genomic DNA from cultured CD4+ T cells. In TCRdb, the PCR reads were re-called with MiXCR into one record per CDR3 protein. The table includes about 15,000 distinct CDR3 sequences, 59% detected once. The treatment here: roughly 10-day PBMC culture with coronavirus spike peptide pools or control peptides (ViraFEST assay). The receptor was derived from a human donor who had recovered from COVID-19. The chain combines TRBV7-2 with TRBJ2-2, with TRBD1 matching over 9 bases. The source was CD4+ T cells from blood, cultured in vitro, collected after SARS-CoV-2 vaccination. The CDR3 region is CASSSGTGFTGELFF. In DNA form, the CDR3 reads TGTGCCAGCAGCTCCGGGACAGGGTTCACCGGGGAGCTGTTTTTT.